The 27 T cell receptor beta chains below all came from one sample that was sequenced in a study of blood T cell repertoires in COVID-19. Assay: immunoSEQ multiplex PCR; the TCRdb copy retains only in-frame clones and omits some. Among roughly 350,000 clones listed, approximately 81% were seen once. Sequencing was performed on peripheral blood. These receptors all stem from a young woman with acute or convalescent COVID-19.

This chain links TRBV7-9 with TRBJ2-3, with D hard to call. Germline V gene data show CDR1 as SEHNR and CDR2 as FQNEAQ (reference sequence). Trimming shortened V by 4 bases and J by 3 bases, and 11 bases separated the two germline ends. The CDR3 consists of 14 residues. As DNA, the CDR3 is TGTGCCAGCAGCTATTCTACCAGGACAGATACGCAGTATTTT. Its protein is CASSYSTRTDTQYF.

This chain joins TRBV19 and TRBJ2-3; 9 positions agree with TRBD2. The germline V gene encodes CDR1 LNHDA and CDR2 SQIVND (reference sequence). CDR3 length equals 15 residues. J gave up 3 bases and V 6 bases, and 7 bases lay outside the gene matches. The CDR3 protein is CASSSLAGTTDTQYF. The CDR3, as DNA: TGTGCCAGTAGCTCCCTAGCGGGAACAACAGATACGCAGTATTTT.

V usage is TRBV18 and J usage is TRBJ1-3; D is possibly TRBD1 (5 bases). The length of the CDR3 is 17 residues. V lost 3 bases, J lost 0 bases, and 15 bases lay in between. Germline V CDR1 and CDR2: KGHSH, LQKENI. In nucleotides, the CDR3 is TGTGCCAGCTCACCGGTGGCAGGGTCAAGCTCTGGAAACACCATATATTTT. This encodes CASSPVAGSSSGNTIYF.

In its sample, this clone was seen once. The DNA is omitted, as the CDR3 cannot be located on it reliably, and the CDR3 follows TCRdb's listing. CDR3 loop: CASSTSNTGELFF. The chain employs TRBV27 and TRBJ2-2; the tabulated D call, TRBD2, remains unverified against the DNA. The germline V gene encodes CDR1 MNHEY and CDR2 SMNVEV (reference sequence). The CDR3 spans 13 residues, counting both ends.

The gene calls are TRBV28 and TRBJ2-1; 9 bases are a match to TRBD1. From germline, CDR1 is MDHEN and CDR2 SYDVKM. Trimming took 7 bases from V and 6 from J; bases not matched to a gene: 13. The CDR3 has 16 amino acids. The CDR3 nucleotides are TGTGCCAGCACCCATTTACCGGGACAGGGCCCCAATGAGCAGTTCTTC. It is translated as CASTHLPGQGPNEQFF.

The chain recombines TRBV18 with TRBJ1-4, with no clear D. The CDR3 is 14 amino acids. V dropped 3 bases and J dropped 0 bases, with 5 bases sitting between them. Germline V lookup: CDR1 KGHSH, CDR2 LQKENI. The CDR3 sequence: CASSPGATNEKLFF. CDR3 DNA sequence: TGTGCCAGCTCACCGGGAGCAACTAATGAAAAACTGTTTTTT. The entire variable domain, with the rest obtained from reference TRBV18 and TRBJ1-4, is as follows: NAGVMQNPRHLVRRRGQEARLRCSPMKGHSHVYWYRQLPEEGLKFMVYLQKENIIDESGMPKERFSAEFPKEGPSILRIQQVVRGDSAAYFCASSPGATNEKLFFGSGTQLSVL.

The rearrangement joins TRBV29-1 to TRBJ2-1, with TRBD1 matching 7 bases. The CDR3 is made up of 15 amino acids. From germline, CDR1 is SQVTM and CDR2 ANQGSEA. Trimming took 5 bases from V and 5 from J; bases not matched to a gene: 12. CDR3: CSVYGRDSLNNEQFF. Written as DNA, the CDR3 is TGCAGCGTTTACGGCAGGGACAGCTTAAACAATGAGCAGTTCTTC.

A single count supports this clone. This rearrangement joins TRBV11-1 to TRBJ2-3; D is possibly TRBD1 (6 bases). This CDR3 is 14 amino acids long. V lost 4 bases, J lost 2 bases, and 10 bases lay in between. Looked up from germline, CDR1 is SGHAT and CDR2 is FQDESV (reference sequence). The DNA for the CDR3 is TGTGCCAGCAGCTCAGGGGTGGCCACAGATACGCAGTATTTT. Translating gives CASSSGVATDTQYF.

The V call is TRBV2, the J call TRBJ2-1; 7 bases map to TRBD2. The germline V gene has CDR1 SNHLY and CDR2 FYNNEI. Unmatched junction bases numbered 4, after V lost 10 bases and J lost 10 bases. CDR3 length: 10 amino acids. CDR3 nucleotide sequence: TGTGCCAACGGGACTACCGAGCAGTTCTTC. Its translation is CANGTTEQFF.

The J gene is TRBJ1-5, the V gene TRBV28; D is ambiguous. Per germline, CDR1 MDHEN and CDR2 SYDVKM. Trimming removed 4 bases at V and 4 bases at J, with 11 bases between. The CDR3 is 14 amino acids. Written as DNA, the CDR3 is TGTGCCAGCAGTTGGGCGCCGGATAATCAGCCCCAGCATTTT. Translation gives CASSWAPDNQPQHF.

The rearrangement joins TRBV12-5 to TRBJ1-2, with no clear D. Trimming pared 6 bases from V and 6 bases from J, leaving 23 bases between. In germline, CDR1 is LGHNT, CDR2 FRNRAP. The CDR3 consists of 16 residues. CDR3 nucleotide sequence: TGTGCTAGTGGGACTGAGGAAGGAGGGAATAAACATGGCTACACCTTC. Residues: CASGTEEGGNKHGYTF.

The rearrangement joins TRBV4-1 to TRBJ2-3, with D possibly matching TRBD2 (6 bases). The CDR3 runs to 17 residues. CDR1 MGHRA and CDR2 YSYEKL come from the germline V gene. V lost 4 bases to trimming and J lost 2 bases, with 19 bases between them. CDR3 DNA: TGCGCCAGCAGCCCCCTCGCCCAGCGGGCGTACACAGATACGCAGTATTTT. Its protein is CASSPLAQRAYTDTQYF.

The rearrangement uses TRBV20-1 and TRBJ2-7, with 7 bases lining up with TRBD1. CDR1 and CDR2 from the germline V gene are DFQATT and SNEGSKA (reference sequence). V was pared by 3 bases and J by 3 bases, with 5 bases of the junction left unmatched. The CDR3 contains 13 residues. Written as DNA, the CDR3 is TGCAGTGCTAGTCATCCAGGGGGCTACGAGCAGTACTTC. This gives the protein CSASHPGGYEQYF.

This chain uses TRBV6-5 with TRBJ1-1; tentative D call: TRBD1 (6 bases). Germline V gene lookup returns CDR1 MNHEY and CDR2 SVGAGI. This CDR3 contains 14 residues. Trimming removed 5 bases from V and 0 bases from J, with 10 bases in between. As DNA, the CDR3 is TGTGCCAGCAGTAGGGGGGGGATGAACACTGAAGCTTTCTTT. Translated, it gives CASSRGGMNTEAFF.

The chain carries TRBV12-3 or TRBV12-4 and TRBJ1-5; D is possibly TRBD1 (5 bases). The CDR3 extends over 13 amino acids. Trimming shortened V by 5 bases and J by 3 bases, and 8 bases separated the two germline ends. In nucleotides, the CDR3 is TGTGCCAGCAGTGAGACAGACAATCAGCCCCAGCATTTT. Its translation is CASSETDNQPQHF.

This chain connects TRBV28 to TRBJ1-5; TRBD1 agrees at 9 bases. The V gene's germline CDR1 is MDHEN and CDR2 SYDVKM. The CDR3 sequence is 15 residues long. J gave up 7 bases and V 0 bases, and 4 bases lay outside the gene matches. Written as DNA, the CDR3 is TGTGCCAGCAGTTTATGGACAGGGGGACGACAGCCCCAGCATTTT. Its protein product is CASSLWTGGRQPQHF.

The CDR3 DNA is TGTGCCAGCAGTAGCCTAACAGTGACCAATTCACCCCTCCACTTT. It encodes CASSSLTVTNSPLHF. The chain has TRBV6-2 or TRBV6-3 and TRBJ1-6; D is uncertain. The V gene's germline CDR1 is MNHEY and CDR2 SVGEGT. V lost 5 bases and J lost 7, with 15 bases in between. CDR3 length: 15 residues.

The chain links TRBV24-1 to TRBJ1-3; 7 bases match TRBD1. Germline V gives CDR1 KGHDR, CDR2 SFDVKD. With V trimmed by 7 bases and J by 5 bases, 13 bases remained unmatched. The CDR3 spans 16 residues. The CDR3 coding sequence is TGTGCCACCAGACTCGTCGACAGGGAGGAGCGAAACACCATATATTTT. It is translated as CATRLVDREERNTIYF.

The V and J genes are TRBV29-1 and TRBJ1-4; D may be TRBD1 (6 bases). The CDR3 consists of 13 residues. Germline V gene lookup returns CDR1 SQVTM and CDR2 ANQGSEA. The V end lost 4 bases, the J end lost 8 bases, and 14 bases lay between the germline ends. The CDR3 reads CSVAPDSSEKLFF. CDR3 in DNA: TGCAGCGTTGCTCCGGACAGCTCGGAAAAACTGTTTTTT. Full variable domain (missing parts from reference TRBV29-1 and TRBJ1-4): SAVISQKPSRDICQRGTSLTIQCQVDSQVTMMFWYRQQPGQSLTLIATANQGSEATYESGFVIDKFPISRPNLTFSTLTVSNMSPEDSSIYLCSVAPDSSEKLFFGSGTQLSVL.

This clone has a handful of counts. V and J are TRBV5-1 and TRBJ1-3, with 10 bases aligning to TRBD1. The CDR3 has 15 residues. Per germline, CDR1 SGHRS and CDR2 YFSETQ. V shed 3 bases, J shed 4 bases, and the junction held 4 bases outside the gene matches. The CDR3 here is CASSSGQGIGNTIYF. DNA of the CDR3: TGCGCCAGCAGCTCGGGACAGGGGATAGGAAACACCATATATTTT.

V gene TRBV7-3 combines with J gene TRBJ2-7; 7 nucleotides match TRBD1. The CDR3 sequence is 13 residues long. V lost 5 bases, J lost 3 bases, and 4 bases stayed unmatched. Germline values: CDR1 SGHTA, CDR2 FQGTGA. The CDR3 is CASSRDRDYEQYF. In nucleotides, the CDR3 is TGTGCCAGCAGCCGGGACAGAGACTACGAGCAGTACTTC.

This chain links TRBV6-5 with TRBJ1-3; TRBD1 is a possible D gene (5 bases). CDR1 and CDR2 from the germline V gene are MNHEY and SVGAGI. V dropped 5 bases and J dropped 0 bases, with 8 bases sitting between them. The CDR3 covers 14 residues. CDR3 sequence (DNA): TGTGCCAGCAGTCGACAGAACTCTGGAAACACCATATATTTT. As protein: CASSRQNSGNTIYF.

The chain has TRBV2 and TRBJ1-6, with D possibly being TRBD1 (5 bases). Germline V gene sequence: CDR1 SNHLY, CDR2 FYNNEI. With 6 bases removed from V and 6 bases from J, the gap between germline ends came to 9 bases. This CDR3 is built from 13 residues. CDR3 DNA: TGTGCCAGCAGAACGGGACTTAATTCACCCCTCCACTTT. Translated, it gives CASRTGLNSPLHF.

This clone appeared once. The CDR3 here is CASSLRDSGMHGYTF. In nucleotides, the CDR3 is TGTGCCAGCAGCTTACGGGACAGTGGGATGCATGGCTACACCTTC. This chain uses TRBV11-3 with TRBJ1-2; 7 positions agree with TRBD1. Per germline, CDR1 SGHNT and CDR2 YENEEA. The CDR3 spans 15 residues. The trim removed 2 bases at V and 6 bases at J, leaving 9 bases unmatched.

This sequence joins TRBV15 and TRBJ1-1, with D tentatively TRBD1 (5 bases). Deletions cut 2 bases from V and 0 bases from J, with 19 bases between. Per germline, CDR1 LNHNV and CDR2 YYDKDF (reference sequence). The CDR3 length is 18 residues. CDR3 region: CATSRSRGGDPLNTEAFF. CDR3 bases: TGTGCCACCAGCAGATCGCGGGGGGGGGATCCCTTGAACACTGAAGCTTTCTTT. The full variable domain, with the rest looked up from reference TRBV15 and TRBJ1-1, is DAMVIQNPRYQVTQFGKPVTLSCSQTLNHNVMYWYQQKSSQAPKLLFHYYDKDFNNEADTPDNFQSRRPNTSFCFLDIRSPGLGDTAMYLCATSRSRGGDPLNTEAFFGQGTRLTVV.

This clone was picked up a small number of times. This rearrangement joins TRBV3-1 (or the pseudogene TRBV3-2) to TRBJ2-7; a possible D gene is TRBD1 (6 bases). CDR1 is LGHDT and CDR2 is YNNKEL in the germline V gene (reference sequence). The CDR3 is 15 amino acids. Trimming took 3 bases from V and 3 from J, leaving 15 bases between them. Written as DNA, the CDR3 is TGTGCCAGCAGCCAGGGACCCTTAGGGGGCTACGAGCAGTACTTC. Its translation: CASSQGPLGGYEQYF.

V usage is TRBV29-1 and J usage is TRBJ2-3; TRBD2 matches 10 bases. The germline V gene has CDR1 SQVTM and CDR2 ANQGSEA. After removal of 5 bases from V and 0 bases from J, the junction contained 2 bases not matched to a gene. The CDR3 has 14 amino acids. In DNA, the CDR3 is TGCAGCGTTACAGCGGGGGGGAGCACAGATACGCAGTATTTT. This sequence encodes CSVTAGGSTDTQYF.